This passage covers 16 T cell receptor beta chains from one sample sequenced in a study of T cells after yellow fever vaccination. TCRdb recomputed calls from the 5' RACE reads with MiXCR, one row per CDR3 protein. The sample lists under 150,000 distinct CDR3 sequences, roughly 15% occurring once. The sample was CD8+ T cells sorted from PBMCs, taken 5 days after the yellow fever booster vaccination. These receptors came from a man younger than 35 who received the YFV17D yellow fever vaccine.

The chain is built from TRBV12-3 or TRBV12-4 and TRBJ2-3; D is perhaps TRBD2 (6 bases). The CDR3 spans 14 residues. Trimming pared 4 bases from V and 6 bases from J, leaving 14 bases between. This CDR3 is CASSSRLVIDTQYF. CDR3 bases: TGTGCCAGCAGTTCACGACTAGTGATCGATACGCAGTATTTT.

V is TRBV27 and J is TRBJ2-7; D is possibly TRBD1 (6 bases). Germline-derived CDR1 and CDR2 are MNHEY and SMNVEV (reference sequence). The CDR3 totals 14 residues. V was clipped by 5 bases and J by 0 bases, with 11 bases between them. For the CDR3, the DNA is TGTGCCAGCAGTCCAGGGGTGAGCTCCTACGAGCAGTACTTC. It encodes CASSPGVSSYEQYF.

The J gene is TRBJ1-4, the V gene TRBV6-4; 7 positions match TRBD1. J gave up 0 bases and V 3 bases, and 7 bases lay outside the gene matches. Germline lookup yields CDR1 MRHNA and CDR2 SNTAGT. The length of the CDR3 is 17 residues. CDR3 region: CASSDPDRRATNEKLFF. In DNA, the CDR3 is TGTGCCAGCAGTGATCCGGACAGGAGGGCAACTAATGAAAAACTGTTTTTT.

The V and J genes are TRBV6-5 and TRBJ2-1, with 11 bases lining up with TRBD2. Germline CDR1 is MNHEY and CDR2 is SVGAGI. The length of the CDR3 is 16 residues. With 0 bases clipped from V and 7 bases from J, the junction kept 5 bases outside the gene matches. The CDR3 nucleotides are TGTGCCAGCAGTTACTCGATAGCGGGGGGGCCTAATGAGCAGTTCTTC. Its protein is CASSYSIAGGPNEQFF.

This clonotype was counted a few times. V usage is TRBV4-2 and J usage is TRBJ1-5; perhaps TRBD1 as D (5 bases). The CDR3 totals 16 residues. The germline gives CDR1 LGHNA, CDR2 YNFKEQ. V lost 2 bases, J lost 7 bases, and 18 bases lay in between. The CDR3: CASSQFGTAAGQPQHF. The CDR3 DNA is TGTGCCAGCAGCCAATTCGGGACCGCGGCGGGCCAGCCCCAGCATTTT.

This clonotype was picked up a small number of times. The chain recombines TRBV4-2 with TRBJ2-3, with 11 bases fitting TRBD1. Germline CDR1 is LGHNA and CDR2 is YNFKEQ. The V and J ends lost 0 bases and 3 bases, in that order; junction bases with no gene match: 5. The CDR3 contains 17 residues. The CDR3 reads CASSQEDRGPRTDTQYF. The CDR3 nucleotides are TGTGCCAGCAGCCAAGAGGACAGGGGGCCAAGGACAGATACGCAGTATTTT.

A few counts support this clonotype. The V gene is TRBV11-2, the J gene TRBJ2-1; D may match TRBD1 or TRBD2 (5 bases each). The CDR3 contains 15 residues. Trimming cost V 5 bases and J 8 bases, with 19 bases left between them. Germline loops: CDR1 SGHAT, CDR2 FQNNGV. The CDR3 DNA reads as TGTGCCAGCAGCCCCTTCCCCGGGACGGAGGATGAGCAGTTCTTC. It encodes CASSPFPGTEDEQFF.

This clonotype was seen a handful of times. The gene calls are TRBV30 and TRBJ2-2; D remains ambiguous. This CDR3 is 15 amino acids long. Germline CDR1 and CDR2: GTSNPN and SVGIG (reference sequence). V was pared by 0 bases and J by 4 bases, with 12 bases between. The CDR3 here is CAWSVKGFGTGELFF. The CDR3 nucleotides are TGTGCCTGGAGTGTCAAAGGATTTGGCACCGGGGAGCTGTTTTTT.

This clonotype has ten or more counts. This sequence joins TRBV12-3 or TRBV12-4 and TRBJ2-3; D uncertain. The CDR3 runs to 11 residues. V lost 3 bases and J 4 bases, leaving 2 bases between the germline ends. The CDR3 DNA sequence: TGTGCCAGCAGTTTCCCAGATACGCAGTATTTT. It translates to CASSFPDTQYF.

This clonotype was seen a few times. The chain joins TRBV6-2 or TRBV6-3 to TRBJ2-1; D gene uncertain. CDR1 is MNHEY, CDR2 SVGEGT, per germline. The V end was cut by 8 bases, the J end by 3 bases, with 5 bases between. There are 11 residues in the CDR3. The CDR3 sequence is CASQIYNEQFF. For the CDR3, the DNA is TGTGCCAGCCAAATCTACAATGAGCAGTTCTTC.

This clonotype was seen a handful of times. The rearrangement uses TRBV19 and TRBJ2-5, with D perhaps TRBD1 or TRBD2 (5 bases each). Germline CDR1 and CDR2: LNHDA and SQIVND (reference sequence). The CDR3 is 16 residues long. V shed 5 bases and J shed 1 base, with 17 bases lying between them. The CDR3, as DNA: TGTGCCAGTAGTTCGTCGGCAGGGACCCTCCAAGAGACCCAGTACTTC. Protein: CASSSSAGTLQETQYF.

The chain is built from TRBV9 and TRBJ1-1; D gene ambiguous. Between the trimmed V and J ends, which lost 0 bases and 0 bases, there was a span of 0 bases. The germline gives CDR1 SGDLS, CDR2 YYNGEE. CDR3 size: 12 residues. The CDR3 DNA follows: TGTGCCAGCAGCGTAGTGAACACTGAAGCTTTCTTT. This codes for CASSVVNTEAFF.

The V and J genes are TRBV2 and TRBJ2-5, with a tentative D call TRBD2 (6 bases). V was pared by 7 bases and J by 5 bases, with 11 bases between. The CDR3 runs to 12 residues. Germline V lookup: CDR1 SNHLY, CDR2 FYNNEI. The chain's CDR3 is CASIGGVETQYF. The CDR3 nucleotides read TGTGCCAGCATCGGCGGGGTGGAGACCCAGTACTTC.

Here the CDR3 DNA reads TGTGCCAGCAGCTTTAGCGGGGGGGCCCTCGAGCAGTACTTC. Translation: CASSFSGGALEQYF. The chain employs TRBV5-6 and TRBJ2-7; 11 bases map to TRBD2. Trimming removed 2 bases from V and 6 bases from J; junction bases left unmatched: 4. This CDR3 comprises 14 residues. Germline CDR1 SGHDT, CDR2 YYEEEE.

This clonotype was seen a handful of times. This sequence joins TRBV5-1 and TRBJ2-7; D remains unclear. CDR1 SGHRS and CDR2 YFSETQ come from the germline V gene. This CDR3 contains 14 residues. V was pared by 0 bases and J by 5 bases, with 12 bases between. The CDR3 loop reads CASSLVDPWDEQYV. The CDR3 DNA follows: TGCGCCAGCAGCTTGGTGGACCCCTGGGACGAGCAGTACGTC.

The gene calls are TRBV14 and TRBJ1-2, with D uncertain. V was cut by 3 bases and J by 5 bases, with 10 bases left in between. CDR1 is SGHDN and CDR2 is FVKESK in the germline V gene. The CDR3 has 13 amino acids. The CDR3 nucleotides read TGTGCCAGCAGCCAGGACGGCCCTTATGGCTACACCTTC. Protein: CASSQDGPYGYTF.